This TCR beta chain was recovered during a study of identical twins. This CDR3 spans 15 amino acids. Germline trimming cut 3 bases from V and 3 bases from J; bases unmatched to any gene: 5. From germline, CDR1 is SGHDT and CDR2 YYEEEE. Study-wide findings and caveats: Models, which agreed with sharing between unrelated individuals, nonetheless underestimated the out-of-frame TCR alpha sharing seen in monozygotic twins.

TCRdb called the 5' RACE reads again in MiXCR, with one record for every CDR3 protein. There are hundreds of thousands of distinct CDR3 sequences in the sample; less than 9% occur only once, and over 2% lies in the top ten. Details on this clonotype: Its antigen is still unknown.

This same sample was also taken into another study, of yellow fever vaccine responses in identical twins.

The receptor was isolated from a woman between 18 and 29 years old in good health. The V gene is TRBV5-6, the J gene TRBJ1-5; 8 bases are a match to TRBD1. Sequenced input: memory (CD45RO+) T cells sorted from blood. Here the CDR3 reads CASSWGTGFNQPQHF. In DNA form, the CDR3 reads TGTGCCAGCAGCTGGGGGACAGGTTTCAATCAGCCCCAGCATTTT.